The sequence of this TCR beta chain was determined in a study of cytomegalovirus exposure and HLA in healthy donors. A multiplex PCR was run with 60 Vbeta primers and 13 Jbeta primers. TCRdb's copy holds only in-frame clones and misses some; the assay was immunoSEQ multiplex PCR. The table records some 28,000 clones, approximately 62% of them present only once. The junction had 7 bases not matched to a gene; V was cut back by 5 bases and J by 4 bases. The germline CDR1 and CDR2 sequences are SGHVS and FQNEAQ. The CDR3 spans 14 residues. Although they were nominally healthy when sampled, donors likely had unrecorded immune exposures. As for this clone: Its antigen remains unidentified.

Study observations and caveats: Analyses of presence and absence presupposed an approximately uniform sequencing depth across donors. On later analysis, the bulk of CMV-associated TCR beta chains appeared to be HLA-restricted. At a 0.05 false discovery rate, a later analysis found about 17,000 TCR beta sequences to be associated with HLA alleles.

The V call is TRBV7-8, the J call TRBJ1-1; the match to TRBD1 covers 7 bases. The clonotype was recovered from a male donor in good health and CMV-seropositive. The sample was PBMCs. Here the CDR3 reads CASSNRGGGTEAFF. The CDR3 region has the DNA TGTGCCAGCAGCAACAGGGGTGGCGGCACTGAAGCTTTCTTT. The full variable domain, rest sourced from reference TRBV7-8 and TRBJ1-1, is GAGVSQSPRYKVAKRGQDVALRCDPISGHVSLFWYQQALGQGPEFLTYFQNEAQLDKSGLPSDRFFAERPEGSVSTLKIQRTQQEDSAVYLCASSNRGGGTEAFFGQGTRLTVV.